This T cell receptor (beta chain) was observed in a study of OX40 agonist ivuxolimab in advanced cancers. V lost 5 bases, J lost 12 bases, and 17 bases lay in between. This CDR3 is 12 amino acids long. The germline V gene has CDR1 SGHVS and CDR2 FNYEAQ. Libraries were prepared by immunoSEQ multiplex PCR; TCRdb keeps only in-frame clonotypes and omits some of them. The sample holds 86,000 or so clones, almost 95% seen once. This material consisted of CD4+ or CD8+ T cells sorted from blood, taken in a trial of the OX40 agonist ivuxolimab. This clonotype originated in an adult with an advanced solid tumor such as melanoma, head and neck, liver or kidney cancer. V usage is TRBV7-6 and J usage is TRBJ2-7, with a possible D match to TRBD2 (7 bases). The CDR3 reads CASSAREGGPYF. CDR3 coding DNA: TGTGCCAGCAGCGCCAGGGAGGGGGGTCCGTACTTC.